This TCR beta chain comes out of a study of T cells after yellow fever vaccination. Study-level background: The fractions with low cell numbers were processed using SMART-Seq v4 Ultra Low Input.

This CDR3 region has 14 residues. Trimming removed 3 bases from V and 4 bases from J, with 9 bases in between. From germline, CDR1 is ENHRY and CDR2 SYGVKD. TCR cDNA was made by 5'RACE template switching, adding a universal primer site and UMIs. Via MiXCR, TCRdb re-called the 5' RACE reads, giving one row per CDR3 protein. The data contain 510,000 or so distinct CDR3 sequences, less than 20% of them singletons. On this clonotype: Antigen unknown.

General observations from the study: Boosting was followed by the reappearance of most primary-vaccination clones (under 97% CD4, more than 70% CD8).

The source was PBMCs, collected 15 days after the yellow fever booster vaccination. This sequence was found in a man aged 25 to 45 who received the YFV17D yellow fever vaccine. V and J are TRBV10-3 and TRBJ2-2; D call uncertain. CDR3 sequence (DNA): TGTGCCATCAGTGACGGTCGACCCACCGGGGAGCTGTTTTTT. It specifies CAISDGRPTGELFF.